These T cell receptor beta chains were read from a single sample in a study of OX40 agonist ivuxolimab in advanced cancers. Sequencing used immunoSEQ multiplex PCR; TCRdb keeps in-frame clones, though not all of them. The profile shows approximately 20,000 clones, 83% of them singletons. The material sequenced was CD4+ or CD8+ T cells sorted from blood, taken in a trial of the OX40 agonist ivuxolimab. Every receptor here comes from an adult with an advanced solid tumor such as melanoma, head and neck, liver or kidney cancer. Both conserved end residues are part of each CDR3. A D gene is named only where the DNA matches it firmly. Clone size appears in some rows only: once, few, many, or a class for an expanded clone.

abundance | d_gene | j_gene | v_gene | CDR3aa | CDR3nt
. | TRBD1 | TRBJ2-7 | TRBV10-3 | CAIRPDRDEQYF | TGTGCCATCAGACCGGACAGGGACGAGCAGTACTTC
once | TRBD2 | TRBJ2-1 | TRBV19 | CASSIGSGGANEQFF | TGTGCCAGTAGTATAGGAAGCGGGGGGGCGAATGAGCAGTTCTTC
. | TRBD2 | TRBJ2-1 | TRBV7-3 | CASSSYSGTSGEQFF | TGTGCCAGCAGCTCATATTCCGGGACTAGCGGGGAGCAGTTCTTC
. | . | TRBJ1-5 | TRBV30 | CAWSVVGNQPQHF | TGTGCCTGGAGTGTTGTAGGCAATCAGCCCCAGCATTTT
. | TRBD1 | TRBJ2-3 | TRBV6-5 | CASSYSTGAADTQYF | TGTGCCAGCAGTTACTCGACAGGGGCCGCAGATACGCAGTATTTT
. | . | TRBJ2-7 | TRBV11-2 | CASSSERQPSYEQYF | TGTGCCAGCAGCTCAGAAAGACAGCCCTCCTACGAGCAGTACTTC
. | . | TRBJ2-7 | TRBV11-3 | CASSLSVGPYEQYF | TGTGCCAGCAGCTTGAGCGTAGGGCCCTACGAGCAGTACTTC
. | TRBD2 | TRBJ2-1 | TRBV7-2 | CASSPGLETYNEQFF | TGTGCCAGCAGCCCGGGACTAGAAACCTACAATGAGCAGTTCTTC
once | . | TRBJ2-7 | TRBV6-1 | CASSFLDYSYEQYF | TGTGCCAGCAGTTTCTTAGACTACTCCTACGAGCAGTACTTC
. | . | TRBJ2-3 | TRBV7-2 | CASSLVLGRPTPPNTQYF | TGTGCCAGCAGCTTAGTGTTGGGGCGACCCACGCCGCCTAATACGCAGTATTTT
. | . | TRBJ1-2 | TRBV5-4 | CASRARQETYGYTF | TGTGCCAGCAGGGCCCGACAGGAAACCTATGGCTACACCTTC
. | TRBD2 | TRBJ2-3 | TRBV30 | CAWSVGEGTDTQYF | TGTGCCTGGAGTGTAGGGGAGGGGACAGATACGCAGTATTTT
. | . | TRBJ1-1 | TRBV27 | CASSLYRFTEAFF | TGTGCCAGCAGCTTATACAGGTTCACTGAAGCTTTCTTT
. | . | TRBJ2-3 | TRBV11-2 | CASSQKWGSTDTQYF | TGTGCCAGCAGCCAGAAGTGGGGGTCCACAGATACGCAGTATTTT
once | TRBD2 | TRBJ2-5 | TRBV14 | CASSKHRTSGAQETQYF | TGTGCCAGCAGCAAACATAGGACTAGCGGGGCCCAAGAGACCCAGTACTTC
. | . | TRBJ1-2 | TRBV27 | CASSRYLNGAYGYTF | TGTGCCAGCAGTCGATACCTTAACGGAGCCTACGGCTACACCTTC
. | TRBD2 | TRBJ2-3 | TRBV28 | CASRRLAASTDTQYF | TGTGCCAGCAGGAGACTAGCGGCTAGCACAGATACGCAGTATTTT
. | . | TRBJ2-6 | TRBV4-2 | CASSLLFRLQSRANVLTF | TGTGCCAGCAGCCTTCTTTTCAGGTTACAAAGTCGGGCCAACGTCCTGACTTTC
. | . | TRBJ2-1 | TRBV10-2 | CASSTTPYNEQFF | TGCGCCAGCAGCACCACCCCCTACAATGAGCAGTTCTTC
. | . | TRBJ1-1 | TRBV10-3 | CAISEMNTEAFF | TGTGCCATCAGTGAGATGAACACTGAAGCTTTCTTT
few | . | TRBJ1-2 | TRBV5-4 | CASSLTDYGYTF | TGTGCCAGCAGCTTGACGGACTATGGCTACACCTTC
. | . | TRBJ2-3 | TRBV19 | CASQWTGGIDTQYF | TGTGCCAGTCAATGGACAGGAGGGATAGATACGCAGTATTTT
. | TRBD2 | TRBJ2-3 | TRBV28 | CASSSPLAGDTDTQYF | TGTGCCAGCAGTTCCCCGCTAGCGGGGGACACAGATACGCAGTATTTT
once | . | TRBJ1-6 | TRBV9 | CASSAALQGTNSPLHF | TGTGCCAGCAGCGCAGCTTTACAGGGAACTAATTCACCCCTCCACTTT
medium-sized | . | TRBJ1-1 | TRBV9 | CASQGANTEAFF | TGTGCCAGCCAAGGGGCGAACACTGAAGCTTTCTTT
. | . | TRBJ1-2 | TRBV5-6 | CASSWGTSGYTF | TGTGCCAGCAGCTGGGGGACGTCTGGCTACACCTTC
few | . | TRBJ2-3 | TRBV7-9 | CASSYTHSGELVDTQYF | TGTGCCAGCAGCTACACACACTCCGGCGAGTTGGTTGATACGCAGTATTTT
. | . | TRBJ2-1 | TRBV4-1 | CASSQGPRGGDEQFF | TGCGCCAGCAGCCAAGGGCCTAGGGGGGGGGATGAGCAGTTCTTC
. | . | TRBJ2-5 | TRBV6-5 | CASSSEQGGETQYF | TGTGCCAGCAGTTCAGAACAGGGTGGAGAGACCCAGTACTTC
. | . | TRBJ2-1 | TRBV4-1 | CASSQVGTYEQFF | TGCGCCAGCAGCCAAGTGGGGACTTATGAGCAGTTCTTC
. | TRBD1 | TRBJ2-2 | TRBV27 | CASSDGQGPGELFF | TGTGCCAGCAGTGATGGACAGGGGCCCGGGGAGCTGTTTTTT
. | . | TRBJ2-5 | TRBV21-1 | CASSKEGARGGRGAETQYF | TGTGCCAGCAGCAAGGAAGGGGCGCGGGGGGGCCGAGGTGCAGAGACCCAGTACTTC
. | . | TRBJ1-5 | TRBV6-1 | CASSEGPEGWGVQPQHF | TGTGCCAGCAGTGAAGGCCCGGAAGGGTGGGGAGTTCAGCCCCAGCATTTT
few | . | TRBJ1-2 | TRBV11-2 | CASNLGGVANYGYTF | TGTGCCAGCAACCTAGGGGGGGTAGCTAACTATGGCTACACCTTC